This T cell receptor (beta chain) is from a study of Ad26.COV2.S vaccination and SARS-CoV-2 variants (dated by TCRdb to about 2021). The study in broad terms: Vaccine-arm donors came from COV1001, a multicentre, randomized, double-blind, placebo-controlled phase I-IIa trial of Ad26.COV2.S in healthy adults. Ad26.COV2.S was administered intramuscularly at a dose of 5x10^10 or 1x10^11 viral particles, either as one shot or as two shots given 56 days apart. Sequencing of the TCRbeta repertoire served to evaluate the specificity and breadth of SARS-CoV-2-reactive T cell receptors following Ad26.COV2.S vaccination. The TCR-sequenced set comprised around 30 samples: 19 Ad26.COV2.S vaccine recipients, 5 placebo recipients and 8 SARS-CoV-2 convalescent individuals. Trial participants were randomized into five groups of five: low-dose or high-dose Ad26.COV2.S given once or twice, or placebo on both occasions. Throughout the experiments and outcome assessment, investigators stayed blinded to trial group allocation. Results and caveats for the whole study, not just this receptor: After vaccination, spike-specific CD8+ and CD4+ T cell responses were reported to show substantial breadth. Vaccine and placebo recipients had comparable non-spike TCR breadth, which fits with the vaccine containing only spike. The study lacked the statistical power to compare responses across vaccine doses or regimens. Spike-specific TCR breadth was higher in Ad26.COV2.S recipients than in placebo recipients (P = 0.0014). It was noted by the authors that total T cell responses may have been underestimated by the TCR breadth and depth analyses.

Regarding this clone: The clone's antigen remains unknown. Base qualities are not at hand, and no much larger clone is one base apart.

The immunoSEQ Assay was the method used to sequence TCRbeta CDR3 regions. After extraction, genomic DNA underwent amplification by bias-controlled multiplex PCR, followed by high-throughput sequencing. On the authors' methods: To quantify the absolute abundance of each unique TCRbeta CDR3 region, sequences were collapsed and filtered. T cell fraction was estimated by normalization of TCRbeta template counts to usable DNA, with usable DNA being measured through amplification of reference genes present in all nucleated cells. Repertoire TCRs were annotated as SARS-CoV-2-specific by exact matching of V gene, CDR3 amino acid sequence and J gene to a known reactive TCR set. MIRA supplied the reference SARS-CoV-2 TCR set, which was filtered for enrichment in COVID-19-positive ImmuneCODE repertoires so that public or cross-reactive TCRs were removed. Drawing on the MIRA antigens, annotated TCRs were analysed further at the level of specific ORF or position within ORF. Depth was the summed frequency of annotated unique rearrangements, while breadth was defined as annotated unique rearrangements over total unique productive rearrangements. Two-sided Wilcoxon rank-sum tests were applied when comparing TCR breadth between groups. In its TCRdb copy, this immuneACCESS table keeps in-frame sequences only and misses some clones. Where compared with another copy, unresolved V genes explain less than half of these, and the others have no known cause. For V, J and clone size, that table is used; D and trimming come from the DNA. This sample is represented by about 440,000 clones; about nine tenths of them were singletons. More than 3.5% of the sample comes from the top ten.

Its CDR3 holds 15 amino acids, cysteine through phenylalanine. Only CDR3 DNA is held: 45 bases, read in frame from base 1. From a lookup of the germline V gene, CDR1 and CDR2 are LGHNA and YNFKEQ. V is cut by 4 bases and J by 2 bases, and the space between the germline ends is 14 bases. The meaning of the sample's treatment or condition label: about 20 received Ad26.COV2.S at low or high dose, single or two shots; 5 received placebo; per-sample allocation not given. Repertoires of vaccine and placebo recipients were sequenced from samples collected on day 63 after the first injection. Between 29 July and 7 August 2020, Cohort 1b enrolled about 27 adults aged 18-55 years at one site in Boston, USA. As a vaccine, Ad26.COV2.S was a replication-incompetent adenovirus type 26 vector that expressed a prefusion-stabilized SARS-CoV-2 spike protein derived from the original Wuhan strain.

The V gene is TRBV4-2 and the J gene is TRBJ1-1; tentative D gene TRBD1, with 5 bases matching. This sample comprised peripheral blood, obtained in a trial of Ad26.COV2.S vaccine versus placebo. This receptor was taken from a person between 18 and 65 years old who received the Ad26.COV2.S COVID-19 vaccine or a placebo. The nucleotide sequence reads as follows: TGTGCCAGCAGCCCGCGGACACATGAAAACACTGAAGCTTTCTTT. This yields the protein CASSPRTHENTEAFF.